This T cell receptor (beta chain) emerged from a study of shared clonotypes between healthy human individuals. Turning to the study itself: The composition of the donors was a couple of women and a few men aged 18 to 49. General study findings and limits: Several donors shared approximately 5% of their naive CD4 clonotypes.

Generated by immunoSEQ multiplex PCR, the TCRdb table keeps only in-frame clones and is missing some. The table records 2 million to 2.5 million clones, 93% of them present only once. V lost 5 bases and J 0 bases, leaving 7 bases between the germline ends. CDR3 length equals 14 residues. Germline CDR1 and CDR2: KGHSH and LQKENI. As concerns this clone: Its antigen remains unknown. This sample includes further DNA sequences coding for the same CDR3.

The source is a man younger than 35 in good health. Some clones in this sample may be carry-over from other donors' samples. The source material was naive CD4+ T cells from PBMCs. The subset is: CD45RA+ positively selected. The gene calls are TRBV18 and TRBJ1-4; maybe TRBD1 (5 bases). CDR3 DNA sequence: TGTGCCAGCTCATCGACAGCAACTAATGAAAAACTGTTTTTT. The encoded protein is CASSSTATNEKLFF. The full variable domain, completed using reference TRBV18 and TRBJ1-4, is NAGVMQNPRHLVRRRGQEARLRCSPMKGHSHVYWYRQLPEEGLKFMVYLQKENIIDESGMPKERFSAEFPKEGPSILRIQQVVRGDSAAYFCASSSTATNEKLFFGSGTQLSVL.